What follows are 18 T cell receptor beta chains derived from one specimen sequenced in a study of cytomegalovirus exposure and HLA in healthy donors. PCR employed 60 Vbeta and 13 Jbeta primers. Clones were sequenced by immunoSEQ multiplex PCR, and TCRdb holds only the in-frame ones, with some missing. The table records roughly 100,000 clones, roughly 74% of them present only once. The sample was PBMCs. All receptors come from a woman aged 35 to 49 in good health and CMV-seronegative.

This chain connects TRBV29-1 to TRBJ1-1; the D gene is possibly TRBD1 (5 bases). The germline CDR1 and CDR2 sequences are SQVTM and ANQGSEA. V lost 0 bases and J 1 base, leaving 24 bases between the germline ends. This CDR3 contains 19 residues. CDR3 sequence reads: CSVEELWGDLRAANTEAFF. CDR3 sequence (DNA): TGCAGCGTTGAAGAGCTCTGGGGGGACCTGCGGGCGGCGAACACTGAAGCTTTCTTT.

V and J are TRBV19 and TRBJ1-5; D is unclear. The germline CDR1 and CDR2 sequences are LNHDA and SQIVND (reference sequence). Trimming stripped 9 bases from V and 1 base from J, with 7 bases between. The CDR3 spans 12 residues. CDR3 protein: CASSGSNQPQHF. Here the CDR3 DNA reads TGTGCCAGCTCCGGGAGCAATCAGCCCCAGCATTTT.

The chain carries TRBV7-9 and TRBJ2-5; possibly TRBD2 for D (5 bases). V lost 2 bases and J 8 bases, leaving 21 bases between the germline ends. The CDR3 is made up of 16 amino acids. Germline CDR1 reads SEHNR; CDR2 reads FQNEAQ (reference sequence). Here the CDR3 reads CASSLSPVGALDTQYF. The CDR3 coding sequence is TGTGCCAGCAGCTTAAGCCCCGTGGGAGCATTAGATACCCAGTACTTC.

This clone is a singleton in its sample. The J gene is TRBJ2-3, the V gene TRBV27, with a weak D call TRBD2 (6 bases). The germline V and J ends were trimmed by 6 bases and 8 bases, with 9 bases remaining between them. The germline gives CDR1 MNHEY, CDR2 SMNVEV (reference sequence). This CDR3 spans 11 amino acids. This CDR3 is CASRRGGTQYF. The CDR3 coding sequence is TGTGCCAGCAGACGGGGAGGTACGCAGTATTTT.

V and J are TRBV7-3 and TRBJ2-2; 7 nucleotides line up with TRBD1. This CDR3 spans 16 amino acids. Germline CDR1 is SGHTA and CDR2 is FQGTGA. V shed 1 base, J shed 1 base, and the junction held 3 bases outside the gene matches. The CDR3 loop reads CASSLRWTGNTGELFF. The CDR3 DNA is TGTGCCAGCAGCTTAAGGTGGACAGGGAACACCGGGGAGCTGTTTTTT.

This clone was found a few times. The V gene is TRBV7-3, the J gene TRBJ2-3; D is perhaps TRBD2 (5 bases). The CDR3 is 13 residues long. The germline V gene encodes CDR1 SGHTA and CDR2 FQGTGA. Trimming removed 3 bases at V and 6 bases at J, with 10 bases between. The CDR3 DNA reads as TGTGCCAGCAGCTTTGAGGGCTCGGATACGCAGTATTTT. It translates to CASSFEGSDTQYF.

As regards this clone: One end of the junction fails to match germline, which may point to a read error. V gene TRBV7-9 combines with J gene TRBJ1-6, with 7 bases fitting TRBD1. The CDR3 has 15 amino acids. From germline, CDR1 is SEHNR and CDR2 FQNEAQ (reference sequence). The CDR3 reads CSSSFQRTGHSPLHF. DNA of the CDR3: TGTTCCAGCAGCTTCCAACGGACAGGTCATTCACCCCTCCACTTT.

V gene TRBV19 combines with J gene TRBJ2-2, with D tentatively TRBD1 (5 bases). V dropped 9 bases and J dropped 7 bases, with 24 bases sitting between them. The CDR3 is made up of 16 amino acids. The germline V gene has CDR1 LNHDA and CDR2 SQIVND (reference sequence). CDR3 sequence reads: CASAKLPGHWVGELFF. The CDR3 DNA is TGTGCCAGCGCAAAGTTGCCAGGGCACTGGGTCGGGGAGCTGTTTTTT.

Only one count was recorded for this clone. The J gene is TRBJ2-3, the V gene TRBV7-2; 9 bases line up with TRBD1. V trimming: 2 bases; J trimming: 5 bases; junction bases outside the gene matches: 8. Germline CDR1 SGHTA, CDR2 FQGNSA. CDR3 length: 16 residues. The CDR3 loop is CASSLPPGTGRDTQYF. For the CDR3, the DNA is TGTGCCAGCAGCTTACCTCCGGGGACAGGGAGAGATACGCAGTATTTT.

The J gene is TRBJ2-7, the V gene TRBV6-5; perhaps TRBD2 as D (6 bases). Germline V CDR1 and CDR2: MNHEY, SVGAGI. This CDR3 spans 15 amino acids. Trimming removed 7 bases at V and 2 bases at J, with 18 bases between. CDR3 in amino acids: CASTPPRGGAYEQYF. The DNA for the CDR3 is TGTGCCAGCACCCCGCCGCGGGGAGGCGCCTACGAGCAGTACTTC.

This clone was recorded a few times. The rearrangement joins TRBV4-2 to TRBJ2-1; 9 positions match TRBD2. The germline gives CDR1 LGHNA, CDR2 YNFKEQ. The trim removed 3 bases at V and 7 bases at J, leaving 10 bases unmatched. The CDR3 runs 16 residues. The CDR3 here is CASSQKGTSRGNEQFF. CDR3 nucleotides: TGTGCCAGCAGCCAGAAGGGGACTAGCCGGGGAAATGAGCAGTTCTTC.

V gene TRBV7-3 combines with J gene TRBJ2-5, with a possible D match to TRBD1 (6 bases). The tail of the sequence fits TRBJ2-7 better, so the J call may be wrong. The CDR3 spans 15 residues. Germline CDR1 is SGHTA and CDR2 is FQGTGA. CDR3 bases: TGTGCCAGCAGCTTAATGGGGGCCAGCTCCTACGAGCAGTACTTC. Protein: CASSLMGASSYEQYF.

V and J are TRBV11-3 and TRBJ2-1; D might be TRBD1 (6 bases). With 1 base removed from V and 2 bases from J, the gap between germline ends came to 21 bases. The CDR3 consists of 19 residues. CDR1 and CDR2 (germline): SGHNT, YENEEA. The CDR3 nucleotides read TGTGCCAGCAGCTTAGGGGGGCTAGCCCCCCCCGACCCCTACAATGAGCAGTTCTTC. It yields the protein CASSLGGLAPPDPYNEQFF.

This rearrangement joins TRBV14 to TRBJ1-6; 8 bases align to TRBD1. V lost 4 bases and J lost 9; bases outside the gene matches: 8. CDR3 length: 15 residues. CDR1 and CDR2 from the germline V gene are SGHDN and FVKESK. The CDR3 spells CASSPLTGAASPLHF. CDR3 DNA: TGTGCCAGCAGCCCGTTGACAGGGGCTGCTTCACCCCTCCACTTT.

The chain carries TRBV29-1 and TRBJ2-7; maybe TRBD2 (5 bases). CDR1 SQVTM and CDR2 ANQGSEA come from the germline V gene. This CDR3 contains 13 residues. The V end was cut by 5 bases, the J end by 11 bases, with 22 bases between. The CDR3 sequence: CSVSGSRSGEEYF. DNA of the CDR3: TGCAGCGTTTCGGGGTCGAGGTCGGGTGAGGAGTACTTC.

This chain joins TRBV6-5 and TRBJ1-5, with 8 bases that match TRBD1. V was clipped by 5 bases and J by 0 bases; unmatched bases: 3. This CDR3 region has 15 residues. Germline values: CDR1 MNHEY, CDR2 SVGAGI. CDR3 sequence: CASSGTGVSNQPQHF. CDR3 nucleotides: TGTGCCAGCAGTGGGACAGGTGTTAGCAATCAGCCCCAGCATTTT.

This clone was detected only a few times. The genes are TRBV9 and TRBJ2-7; no clear D. Germline V gene data show CDR1 as SGDLS and CDR2 as YYNGEE. The V end lost 0 bases, the J end lost 2 bases, and 12 bases lay between the germline ends. CDR3 length: 15 residues. The CDR3: CASSVEAADTYEQYF. CDR3 in DNA: TGTGCCAGCAGCGTAGAGGCCGCCGACACCTACGAGCAGTACTTC.

V and J are TRBV7-2 and TRBJ1-1; no firm D call. CDR1 and CDR2 from the germline V gene are SGHTA and FQGNSA. CDR3 size: 13 residues. V was clipped by 5 bases and J by 4 bases, with 11 bases between them. This CDR3 is CASSPTSVTEAFF. The CDR3, as DNA: TGTGCCAGCAGCCCGACATCTGTCACTGAAGCTTTCTTT.